This T cell receptor (beta chain) appears in the sequencing data of a study of shared clonotypes between healthy human individuals. How the authors handled the data: Filtering differed because ImmunoSEQ produced junction-only sequences that carried no quality scores. The data were produced by immunoSEQ multiplex PCR, yet TCRdb's version contains in-frame clones alone and is incomplete. That table is the source of V, J and clone size, and D and trimming were worked out from the DNA. The table has millions of clones, just over 90% seen once; the top ten hold about 0.39%. The CDR3 loop spans 15 amino acids. Trimming pared 7 bases from V and 0 bases from J, leaving 16 bases between. The germline V gene encodes CDR1 MNHEY and CDR2 SVGAGI.

The chain carries TRBV6-5 and TRBJ2-7; D remains unclear. Sequenced material: naive CD4+ T cells from PBMCs. Subset defined: CD45RA+ positively selected. The source of this sequence is a man in his late teens or twenties in good health. Some clones in this sample may be carry-over from other donors' samples. The DNA of the CDR3 is TGTGCCAGCAAAGTAGCCAGGTCCAGCTCCTACGAGCAGTACTTC. Protein: CASKVARSSSYEQYF.